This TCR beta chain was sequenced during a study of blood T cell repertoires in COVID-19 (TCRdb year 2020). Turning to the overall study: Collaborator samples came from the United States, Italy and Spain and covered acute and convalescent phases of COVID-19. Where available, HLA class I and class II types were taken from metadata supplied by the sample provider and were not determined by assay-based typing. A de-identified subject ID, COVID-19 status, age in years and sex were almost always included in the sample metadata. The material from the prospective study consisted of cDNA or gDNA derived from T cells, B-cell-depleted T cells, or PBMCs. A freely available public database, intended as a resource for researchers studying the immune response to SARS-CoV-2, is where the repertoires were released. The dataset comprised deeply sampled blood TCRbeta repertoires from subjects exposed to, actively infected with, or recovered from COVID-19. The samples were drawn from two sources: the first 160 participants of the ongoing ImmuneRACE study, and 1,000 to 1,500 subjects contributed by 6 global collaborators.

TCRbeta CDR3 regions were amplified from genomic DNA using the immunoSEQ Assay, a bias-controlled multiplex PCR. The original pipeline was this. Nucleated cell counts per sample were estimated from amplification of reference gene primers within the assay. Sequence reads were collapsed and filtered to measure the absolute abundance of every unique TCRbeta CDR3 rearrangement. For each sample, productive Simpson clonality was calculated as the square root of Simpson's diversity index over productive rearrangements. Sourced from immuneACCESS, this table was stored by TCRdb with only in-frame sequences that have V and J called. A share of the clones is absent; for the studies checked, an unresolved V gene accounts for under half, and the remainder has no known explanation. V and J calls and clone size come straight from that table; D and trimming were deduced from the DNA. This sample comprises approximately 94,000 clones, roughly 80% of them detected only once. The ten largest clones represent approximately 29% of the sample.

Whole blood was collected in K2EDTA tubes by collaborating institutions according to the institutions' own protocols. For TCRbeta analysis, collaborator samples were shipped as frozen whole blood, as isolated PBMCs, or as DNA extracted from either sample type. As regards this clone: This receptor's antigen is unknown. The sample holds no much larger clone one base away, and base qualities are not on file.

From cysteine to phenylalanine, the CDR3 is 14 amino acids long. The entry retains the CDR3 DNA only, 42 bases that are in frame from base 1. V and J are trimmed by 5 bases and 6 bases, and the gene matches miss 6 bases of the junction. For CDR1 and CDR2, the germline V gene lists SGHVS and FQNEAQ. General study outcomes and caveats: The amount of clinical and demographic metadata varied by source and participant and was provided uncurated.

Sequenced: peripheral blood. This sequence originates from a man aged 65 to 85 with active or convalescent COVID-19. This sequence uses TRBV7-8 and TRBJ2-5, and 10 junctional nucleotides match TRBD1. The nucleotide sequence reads TGTGCCAGCAGCGTAGACAGGGGGCAAAAGACCCAGTACTTC. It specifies CASSVDRGQKTQYF.